The present entry profiles one T cell receptor (beta chain) with its context. Its antigen is currently unknown. The data stem from a study of PD-L1 blockade in urothelial cancer. The overall study: Blood was subjected to analysis at 3 weeks (second dose) and 6 weeks following treatment start.

This CDR3 is 18 amino acids long. The germline V gene encodes CDR1 LNHDA and CDR2 SQIVND (reference sequence). V was cut by 0 bases and J by 0 bases, with 15 bases left in between. Study results and caveats: Below-median TCR clonality that was measured in pretreatment blood predicted better survival.

Documented time point: pretreatment peripheral blood. Only in-frame clones appear in the TCRdb table, and some are missing; sequencing was by immunoSEQ multiplex PCR. The sample yields more than 90,000 clones, roughly 87% seen once. The clonotype was recovered from a man in his sixties with urothelial cancer. The material was PBMCs, obtained around atezolizumab (anti-PD-L1) treatment. The J gene is TRBJ1-5, the V gene TRBV19; D ambiguous. CDR3 nucleotides: TGTGCCAGTAGTATAGATACGGCGGGGTTCTATAGCAATCAGCCCCAGCATTTT. Amino acids: CASSIDTAGFYSNQPQHF. Using reference TRBV19 and TRBJ1-5 for the parts outside the CDR3, the full variable domain is DGGITQSPKYLFRKEGQNVTLSCEQNLNHDAMYWYRQDPGQGLRLIYYSQIVNDFQKGDIAEGYSVSREKKESFPLTVTSAQKNPTAFYLCASSIDTAGFYSNQPQHFGDGTRLSIL.